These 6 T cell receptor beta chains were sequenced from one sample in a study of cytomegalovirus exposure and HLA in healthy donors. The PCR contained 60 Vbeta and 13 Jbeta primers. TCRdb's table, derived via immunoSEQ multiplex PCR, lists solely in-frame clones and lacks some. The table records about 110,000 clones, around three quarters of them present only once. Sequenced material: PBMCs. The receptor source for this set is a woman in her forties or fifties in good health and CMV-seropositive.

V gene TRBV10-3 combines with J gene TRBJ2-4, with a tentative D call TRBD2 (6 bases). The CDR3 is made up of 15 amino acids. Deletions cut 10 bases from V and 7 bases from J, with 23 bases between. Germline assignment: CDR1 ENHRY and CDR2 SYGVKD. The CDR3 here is CATTEGVGSGNIQYF. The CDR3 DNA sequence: TGTGCCACCACTGAAGGGGTGGGAAGCGGGAACATTCAGTACTTC.

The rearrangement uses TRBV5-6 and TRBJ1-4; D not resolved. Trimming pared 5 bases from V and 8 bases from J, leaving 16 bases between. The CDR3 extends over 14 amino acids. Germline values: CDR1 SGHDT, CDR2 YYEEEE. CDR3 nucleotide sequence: TGTGCCAGCAGTCCCGGCGGTCGGAAGGAAAAACTGTTTTTT. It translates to CASSPGGRKEKLFF.

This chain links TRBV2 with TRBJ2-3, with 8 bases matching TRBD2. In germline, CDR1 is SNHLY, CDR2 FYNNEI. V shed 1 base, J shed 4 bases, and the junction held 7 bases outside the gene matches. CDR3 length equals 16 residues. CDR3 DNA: TGTGCCAGCAGTGAAGAGGGCGGGAGGTTAGCAGATACGCAGTATTTT. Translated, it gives CASSEEGGRLADTQYF.

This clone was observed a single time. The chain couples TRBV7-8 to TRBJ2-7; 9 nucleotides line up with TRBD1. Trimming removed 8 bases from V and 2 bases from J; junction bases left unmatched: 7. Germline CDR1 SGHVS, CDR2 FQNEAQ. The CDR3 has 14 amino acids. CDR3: CASVGGDRAYEQYF. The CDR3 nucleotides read TGTGCCAGCGTCGGCGGGGACAGGGCCTACGAGCAGTACTTC.

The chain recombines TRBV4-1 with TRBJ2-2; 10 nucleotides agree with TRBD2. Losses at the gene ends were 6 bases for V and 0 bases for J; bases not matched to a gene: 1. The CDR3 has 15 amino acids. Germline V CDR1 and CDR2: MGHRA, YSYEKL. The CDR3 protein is CASRLAGPNTGELFF. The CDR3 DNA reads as TGCGCCAGCAGACTAGCGGGGCCGAACACCGGGGAGCTGTTTTTT.

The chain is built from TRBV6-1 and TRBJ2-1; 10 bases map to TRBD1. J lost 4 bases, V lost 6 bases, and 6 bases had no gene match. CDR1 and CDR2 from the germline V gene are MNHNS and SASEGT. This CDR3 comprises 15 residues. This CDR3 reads CASRAGTGDYNEQFF. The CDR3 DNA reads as TGTGCCAGCAGAGCCGGGACAGGGGATTACAATGAGCAGTTCTTC.